Listed below are T cell receptor beta chains from one sample, sequenced in a study of OX40 agonist ivuxolimab in advanced cancers. Only in-frame clones appear in the TCRdb table, and some are missing; sequencing was by immunoSEQ multiplex PCR. Here the sample spans some 70,000 clones, 70% to 90% being singletons. This specimen consisted of CD4+ or CD8+ T cells sorted from blood, obtained in a trial of the OX40 agonist ivuxolimab. The receptors stem from an adult with an advanced solid tumor such as melanoma, head and neck, liver or kidney cancer. Both conserved end residues are part of each CDR3. The order of the fields is D gene, V gene, clone size, J gene, CDR3 protein, CDR3 DNA. A D gene is named only where the DNA matches it firmly. The listing skips clone size in some rows; elsewhere it reads once, few, many or a size class.

D: TRBD1; V: TRBV5-6; size: .; J: TRBJ2-2; CDR3: CASSLGPQGALTGELFF; DNA: TGTGCCAGCAGCTTGGGACCACAGGGGGCTCTAACCGGGGAGCTGTTTTTT
D: .; V: TRBV11-2; size: .; J: TRBJ2-3; CDR3: CASSSSGTTTDTQYF; DNA: TGTGCCAGCAGCTCCTCCGGGACCACCACAGATACGCAGTATTTT
D: TRBD1; V: TRBV6-5; size: .; J: TRBJ2-7; CDR3: CASSRTGSYEQYF; DNA: TGTGCCAGCAGTCGGACAGGTTCCTACGAGCAGTACTTC
D: .; V: TRBV18; size: once; J: TRBJ1-6; CDR3: CASSPQGGSHNSPLHF; DNA: TGTGCCAGCTCACCCCAAGGGGGTTCGCATAATTCACCCCTCCACTTT
D: .; V: TRBV6-6; size: .; J: TRBJ1-5; CDR3: CASSLGTIRSNQPQHF; DNA: TGTGCCAGCAGTTTGGGGACGATACGTAGCAATCAGCCCCAGCATTTT
D: TRBD1; V: TRBV19; size: .; J: TRBJ1-2; CDR3: CASSPGQAANYGYTF; DNA: TGTGCCAGTAGTCCGGGACAGGCCGCTAACTATGGCTACACCTTC
D: TRBD1; V: TRBV7-6; size: few; J: TRBJ2-7; CDR3: CASSLEGTGGYEQYF; DNA: TGTGCCAGCAGCTTAGAAGGGACAGGGGGCTACGAGCAGTACTTC
D: TRBD1; V: TRBV7-2; size: .; J: TRBJ1-2; CDR3: CASSLAGGDYGYTF; DNA: TGTGCCAGCAGCTTGGCAGGGGGCGACTATGGCTACACCTTC
D: .; V: TRBV7-9; size: .; J: TRBJ2-5; CDR3: CASSLGTGGETQYF; DNA: TGTGCCAGCAGCTTAGGGACCGGCGGGGAGACCCAGTACTTC
D: .; V: TRBV9; size: .; J: TRBJ1-4; CDR3: CASSVGQANEKLFF; DNA: TGTGCCAGCAGCGTAGGACAGGCTAATGAAAAACTGTTTTTT
D: .; V: TRBV28; size: .; J: TRBJ1-6; CDR3: CASSNDWGSPLHF; DNA: TGTGCCAGCAGTAATGACTGGGGCTCACCCCTCCACTTT
D: TRBD1; V: TRBV7-8; size: few; J: TRBJ1-1; CDR3: CASSSTGPPNTEAFF; DNA: TGTGCCAGCAGCTCGACAGGGCCCCCGAACACTGAAGCTTTCTTT
D: .; V: TRBV5-6; size: .; J: TRBJ2-5; CDR3: CASSPLSPTTIETQYF; DNA: TGTGCCAGCAGCCCTCTTTCCCCTACCACCATAGAGACCCAGTACTTC
D: .; V: TRBV7-8; size: .; J: TRBJ2-6; CDR3: CASSLSRNSGANVLTF; DNA: TGTGCCAGCAGCTTATCAAGGAACTCTGGGGCCAACGTCCTGACTTTC
D: TRBD2; V: TRBV7-2; size: .; J: TRBJ2-7; CDR3: CASSLAGGPEYF; DNA: TGTGCCAGCAGCTTAGCGGGAGGGCCGGAGTACTTC
D: TRBD1; V: TRBV10-1; size: .; J: TRBJ2-7; CDR3: CASSGSGQVYEQYF; DNA: TGCGCCAGCAGTGGGTCTGGACAGGTCTACGAGCAGTACTTC
D: TRBD2; V: TRBV6-5; size: .; J: TRBJ2-3; CDR3: CASSYTSGGASTQYF; DNA: TGTGCCAGCAGTTACACTAGCGGGGGGGCCTCGACGCAGTATTTT
D: .; V: TRBV10-3; size: .; J: TRBJ1-1; CDR3: CAISERSNTEAFF; DNA: TGTGCCATCAGTGAGAGAAGTAACACTGAAGCTTTCTTT
D: .; V: TRBV4-3; size: once; J: TRBJ2-7; CDR3: CASSQGGEGDSYEQYF; DNA: TGCGCCAGCAGCCAAGGAGGAGAAGGGGATTCCTACGAGCAGTACTTC
D: .; V: TRBV28; size: .; J: TRBJ2-5; CDR3: CASSPSGTAGWAQYF; DNA: TGTGCCAGCAGTCCATCCGGGACGGCCGGGTGGGCCCAGTACTTC
D: TRBD2; V: TRBV7-1; size: .; J: TRBJ2-1; CDR3: CASSAAGGDFNEQFF; DNA: TGTGCCAGCAGCGCAGCGGGGGGAGACTTCAATGAGCAGTTCTTC
D: .; V: TRBV7-9; size: .; J: TRBJ1-1; CDR3: CASSLGVWGMNTEAFF; DNA: TGTGCCAGCAGCTTGGGGGTGTGGGGAATGAACACTGAAGCTTTCTTT
D: .; V: TRBV30; size: once; J: TRBJ1-4; CDR3: CAWSDRAEKLFF; DNA: TGTGCCTGGAGTGACAGGGCTGAAAAACTGTTTTTT
D: .; V: TRBV7-7; size: .; J: TRBJ2-1; CDR3: CASSPSGLYNEQFF; DNA: TGTGCCAGCAGCCCTTCAGGACTTTACAATGAGCAGTTCTTC
D: TRBD2; V: TRBV15; size: .; J: TRBJ2-7; CDR3: CATSRSAGLAAESYEQYF; DNA: TGTGCCACCAGCAGATCCGCAGGACTAGCAGCGGAGAGCTACGAGCAGTACTTC
D: .; V: TRBV6-5; size: .; J: TRBJ1-4; CDR3: CASSSSRVGKLFF; DNA: TGTGCCAGCAGTTCCAGCAGGGTAGGAAAACTGTTTTTT